This T cell receptor (beta chain) was sequenced during a study of T-cell reconstitution after alpha-beta-depleted transplantation in children (dated by TCRdb to 2016 to 2017). Background on the whole study: Using TCR repertoire profiling, the study followed T-cell immune reconstitution in a quantitative way in children after TCRalphabeta/CD19-depleted allogeneic hematopoietic cell transplantation.

Receptor libraries were prepared by PCR. Sequencing was performed on an Illumina HiSeq 2500. TCR libraries were prepared with molecular barcoding, using unique molecular identifiers to normalize TCRbeta repertoire quantification. Using fastp trimming at Q25 and MiXCR clonotype assembly, TCRdb reanalyzed the public sequencing data and kept in-frame beta chains. Records with the same CDR3 protein are collapsed into one entry carrying the most frequent genes and DNA. Across this sample there are 190,000 or so distinct CDR3 sequences, with approximately 15% seen only once. Less than 15% of the sample comes from the top ten. This clonotype was picked up many times. What this receptor recognizes is not known. Per-base qualities were not stored, and no clone one base away is much larger. The sequences come from PBMCs from the stem cell graft donor, collected from the stem cell graft. The clonotype was recovered from a human donor who donated a stem cell graft to a child with acute lymphoblastic leukemia.

This receptor has the CDR3 CASSLAWGPGELFF. The sequenced DNA: TGCGCCAGCAGCTTGGCCTGGGGTCCCGGGGAGCTGTTTTTT. The rearrangement combines TRBV5-1 with TRBJ2-2, with the D gene too uncertain to name. V drops 0 bases and J drops 6 bases, leaving 9 bases in between. The CDR3 numbers 14 residues from cysteine through phenylalanine. Only CDR3 DNA remains: 42 bases, in frame from the first base. The germline V gene gives CDR1 as SGHRS and CDR2 as YFSETQ.